The 32 T cell receptor beta chains presented below share a single source sample, sequenced in a study of regulatory T cells in long-lasting Graves disease. Construction of TCR beta libraries relied on iRepertoire HTBI primers and on Arm-PCR targeting CDR3 regions. TCRdb re-derived calls from the multiplex PCR reads in MiXCR, one entry per CDR3 protein. The repertoire has 350,000 to 400,000 distinct CDR3 sequences, around a sixth of them found once; the top ten carry about 24%. Time point defined: newly diagnosed GD, antithyroid drugs for less than 3 months. PBMC-derived RNA was used for the TCR library. This material consisted of peripheral blood mononuclear cells (PBMCs), taken at new diagnosis, from a patient treated with antithyroid drugs. These receptors were collected from a female donor with Graves disease.

On this clonotype itself: A read error may explain this, as a much larger clone is one base away. The chain carries TRBV5-5 and TRBJ1-1; possible D gene TRBD1, 5 bases. The CDR3 is 14 amino acids. Trimming shortened V by 4 bases and J by 1 base, and 11 bases separated the two germline ends. The V gene's germline CDR1 is SGHKS and CDR2 YYEKEE (reference sequence). This CDR3 reads CASSIGAQNTEAFF. CDR3 coding DNA: TGTGCCAGCAGCATCGGGGCTCAGAACACTGAAGCTTTCTTT.

This clonotype was counted between two and nine times. The chain couples TRBV7-2 to TRBJ1-5; D uncertain. With 3 bases removed from V and 8 bases from J, the gap between germline ends came to 8 bases. This CDR3 is 12 amino acids long. Germline loops: CDR1 SGHTA, CDR2 FQGNSA. CDR3 DNA: TGTGCCAGCAGCTTTCACCCAGAGCCCCAGCATTTT. Its protein is CASSFHPEPQHF.

This clonotype was detected only a few times. The chain combines TRBV12-5 with TRBJ1-2; D unresolved. This CDR3 comprises 15 residues. From germline, CDR1 is LGHNT and CDR2 FRNRAP. V gave up 1 base and J gave up 4 bases, with 13 bases separating them. The CDR3 DNA follows: TGTGCTAGTGGTTTGGCCCCTCCGCTAGGCTATGGCTACACCTTC. Its protein is CASGLAPPLGYGYTF.

This clonotype was observed many times. J is TRBJ1-5 and V is TRBV6-1, with 8 positions matching TRBD1. CDR1 is MNHNS, CDR2 SASEGT, per germline. CDR3 length: 15 amino acids. With V trimmed by 5 bases and J by 4 bases, 7 bases remained unmatched. The CDR3 loop reads CASSPMGQENQPQHF. In DNA, the CDR3 is TGTGCCAGCAGTCCCATGGGACAGGAAAATCAGCCCCAGCATTTT.

In regard to this clonotype: A much larger clone differs from this one at a single base, so this may be a read error. Lacking the conserved final phenylalanine or tryptophan, this CDR3 likely reflects a read error. J is TRBJ2-3 and V is TRBV7-2; 7 positions match TRBD2. The germline gives CDR1 SGHTA, CDR2 FQGNSA. The length of the CDR3 is 15 residues. Trimming at V came to 5 bases and at J to 0 bases, leaving 5 bases not matched to a gene. CDR3 sequence reads: CASSPTSQSTDTQYL. The CDR3 DNA follows: TGTGCCAGCAGCCCGACTAGCCAGAGCACAGATACGCAGTATTTG.

This clonotype was recorded many times. The V call is TRBV7-9, the J call TRBJ1-1; possibly TRBD1 for D (6 bases). Trimming took 2 bases from V and 4 from J, leaving 11 bases between them. The CDR3 extends over 14 amino acids. CDR1 and CDR2 from the germline V gene are SEHNR and FQNEAQ (reference sequence). The CDR3 loop reads CASSLQGQGTEAFF. The DNA for the CDR3 is TGTGCCAGCAGCTTACAGGGGCAGGGCACTGAAGCTTTCTTT.

To note about this clonotype: This is likely an artifact of a read error, given a far larger clone one base away. V is TRBV27 and J is TRBJ2-7; D is ambiguous. CDR1 is MNHEY, CDR2 SMNVEV, per germline (reference sequence). Trimming cost V 5 bases and J 3 bases, with 5 bases left between them. This CDR3 is built from 11 residues. The CDR3 region is CASSNLYEQYF. The CDR3 bases are TGTGCCAGCAGTAATCTCTACGAGCAGTACTTC.

The gene calls are TRBV7-2 and TRBJ2-3, with 7 bases lining up with TRBD2. CDR3 length: 16 amino acids. Germline CDR1 and CDR2: SGHTA and FQGNSA. V shed 5 bases and J 4 bases; nucleotides not matched to a gene: 12. The CDR3 here is CASSPRAGLNPDTQYF. CDR3 nucleotide sequence: TGTGCCAGCAGCCCCCGAGCGGGACTCAATCCAGATACGCAGTATTTT.

This clonotype was counted at least ten times. This chain uses TRBV11-2 with TRBJ2-1; 10 nucleotides agree with TRBD2. Trimming at V came to 4 bases and at J to 0 bases, leaving 9 bases not matched to a gene. This CDR3 spans 18 amino acids. Germline-derived CDR1 and CDR2 are SGHAT and FQNNGV. Written as DNA, the CDR3 is TGTGCCAGCAGCTCAACCGGGACTAGCGTCCGCTCCTACAATGAGCAGTTCTTC. Its translation is CASSSTGTSVRSYNEQFF.

There are many counts of this clonotype. The chain joins TRBV11-2 to TRBJ2-5; the D is unclear. Germline CDR1 reads SGHAT; CDR2 reads FQNNGV. The CDR3 is made up of 14 amino acids. V lost 6 bases and J lost 4, with 15 bases in between. CDR3: CASSSRFGPETQYF. CDR3 bases: TGTGCCAGCAGTTCCCGGTTCGGGCCAGAGACCCAGTACTTC.

In its sample, this clonotype was seen many times. This rearrangement joins TRBV4-1 to TRBJ2-1, with D possibly TRBD2 on 7 matching bases. Germline CDR1 reads MGHRA; CDR2 reads YSYEKL. Deletions cut 3 bases from V and 7 bases from J, with 19 bases between. The CDR3 has 16 amino acids. The CDR3 loop is CASSQAGAGSTNEQFF. CDR3 DNA sequence: TGCGCCAGCAGCCAGGCGGGGGCAGGGTCGACTAATGAGCAGTTCTTC.

This clonotype occurred many times. The V call is TRBV6-1, the J call TRBJ2-6, with a tentative D call TRBD2 (5 bases). Trimming shortened V by 2 bases and J by 0 bases, and 14 bases separated the two germline ends. The CDR3 consists of 18 residues. Germline CDR1 is MNHNS and CDR2 is SASEGT. This chain's CDR3 is CASSEKPGIHSGANVLTF. Here the CDR3 DNA reads TGTGCCAGCAGTGAAAAGCCGGGGATTCACTCTGGGGCCAACGTCCTGACTTTC.

This clonotype was seen repeatedly, ten times or more. The genes are TRBV12-3 or TRBV12-4 and TRBJ2-1; 10 nucleotides agree with TRBD1. V was pared by 7 bases and J by 9 bases, with 9 bases of the junction left unmatched. The CDR3 runs to 14 residues. The DNA for the CDR3 is TGTGCCAGCACTGGGACAGGGGCCTCCAGTGAGCAGTTCTTC. This translates into CASTGTGASSEQFF.

This clonotype came up many times. The chain employs TRBV7-9 and TRBJ1-2, with D hard to call. Deletions cut 5 bases from V and 4 bases from J, with 14 bases between. CDR3 length: 14 amino acids. Germline-derived CDR1 and CDR2 are SEHNR and FQNEAQ (reference sequence). The CDR3, as DNA: TGTGCCAGCAGCCCCCAAGAGGGTAGCTATGGCTACACCTTC. This gives the protein CASSPQEGSYGYTF.

The sample holds a few counts of this clonotype. The chain recombines TRBV27 with TRBJ2-3; 8 bases are shared with TRBD1. CDR1 and CDR2 from the germline V gene are MNHEY and SMNVEV (reference sequence). This CDR3 spans 13 amino acids. V trimming: 8 bases; J trimming: 3 bases; junction bases outside the gene matches: 4. In DNA, the CDR3 is TGTGCCAGCCGGACAGGGAGAACAGATACGCAGTATTTT. The encoded protein is CASRTGRTDTQYF.

This clonotype was seen at least ten times. J is TRBJ2-5 and V is TRBV11-2, with a possible D match to TRBD2 (7 bases). With 5 bases removed from V and 5 bases from J, the gap between germline ends came to 15 bases. Per germline, CDR1 SGHAT and CDR2 FQNNGV. This CDR3 is 14 amino acids long. The CDR3 DNA sequence: TGTGCCAGCAGCCCCGGGGGGCGGGATGAGACCCAGTACTTC. Amino acid sequence: CASSPGGRDETQYF.

This clonotype was recorded many times. The chain employs TRBV28 and TRBJ1-1; D might be TRBD1 (5 bases). The ends were cut back, 7 bases at V and 11 bases at J, with 14 bases in the middle. The CDR3 consists of 11 residues. CDR1 and CDR2 from the germline V gene are MDHEN and SYDVKM. The CDR3 protein is CASTWGVLAFF. DNA of the CDR3: TGTGCCAGCACCTGGGGGGTATTGGCTTTCTTT. Using reference TRBV28 and TRBJ1-1 for the parts outside the CDR3, the full variable domain is DVKVTQSSRYLVKRTGEKVFLECVQDMDHENMFWYRQDPGLGLRLIYFSYDVKMKEKGDIPEGYSVSREKKERFSLILESASTNQTSMYLCASTWGVLAFFGQGTRLTVV.

The chain joins TRBV20-1 to TRBJ2-1; D is ambiguous. The CDR3 is made up of 14 amino acids. Germline V gene sequence: CDR1 DFQATT, CDR2 SNEGSKA (reference sequence). V gave up 7 bases and J gave up 0 bases, with 13 bases separating them. The CDR3 region has the DNA TGCAGTGTTTTACCCCAGAGCTCCTACAATGAGCAGTTCTTC. Amino acid sequence: CSVLPQSSYNEQFF.

This clonotype was counted many times. The chain combines TRBV28 with TRBJ2-5; D remains ambiguous. This CDR3 comprises 15 residues. Trimming left V 2 bases short and J 2 bases short, with 12 bases between. The germline CDR1 and CDR2 sequences are MDHEN and SYDVKM. As DNA, the CDR3 is TGTGCCAGCAGTTTAAAGGAATATGTTCAAGAGACCCAGTACTTC. It yields the protein CASSLKEYVQETQYF.

This clonotype was seen at least ten times. The rearrangement uses TRBV11-2 and TRBJ2-1; 9 bases fit TRBD2. CDR3 length: 15 amino acids. CDR1 is SGHAT and CDR2 is FQNNGV in the germline V gene. V lost 5 bases to trimming and J lost 8 bases; unmatched junction nucleotides: 10. CDR3 protein: CASSPRVAGVHEQFF. The CDR3 bases are TGTGCCAGCAGCCCACGAGTAGCGGGAGTCCATGAGCAGTTCTTC.

The CDR3 sequence: CASSQAGSYTGELFF. CDR3 sequence (DNA): TGCGCCAGCAGCCAAGCGGGGTCTTACACCGGGGAGCTGTTTTTT. The gene calls are TRBV4-3 and TRBJ2-2; a weak D match, TRBD2 (5 bases). The V gene lost 1 base and the J gene lost 3 bases, with 9 bases spanning the gap. Per germline, CDR1 LGHNA and CDR2 YSLEER. This CDR3 has 15 amino acids.

V usage is TRBV3-1 and J usage is TRBJ1-6; D is perhaps TRBD1 (6 bases). The CDR3 is 15 residues long. Trimming shortened V by 2 bases and J by 10 bases, and 15 bases separated the two germline ends. Germline CDR1 LGHDT, CDR2 YNNKEL (reference sequence). The CDR3 bases are TGTGCCAGCAGCCAAATGGGGCAGGGGAACTCACCCCTCCACTTT. Protein product: CASSQMGQGNSPLHF.

This clonotype was recorded at least ten times. The chain combines TRBV10-1 with TRBJ2-3, with 9 bases fitting TRBD1. CDR1 is WNHNN, CDR2 SYGVQD, per germline (reference sequence). Trimming cost V 2 bases and J 3 bases; bases outside gene matches: 3. The CDR3 has 15 amino acids. The CDR3 here is CASSEPGQGTDTQYF. CDR3 bases: TGCGCCAGCAGTGAGCCGGGACAGGGAACAGATACGCAGTATTTT.

This clonotype was recorded at least ten times. A read error may explain this, as a much larger clone is one base away. The V and J genes are TRBV15 and TRBJ1-1; D remains unclear. Germline V CDR1 and CDR2: LNHNV, YYDKDF (reference sequence). The CDR3 is 15 amino acids. Trimming took 4 bases from V and 4 from J, leaving 16 bases between them. CDR3 residues: CATSKNQAMSTEAFF. The DNA for the CDR3 is TGTGCCACCAGCAAAAATCAGGCGATGAGCACTGAAGCTTTCTTT.

This clonotype was picked up one time. The V call is TRBV28, the J call TRBJ2-5; D may match TRBD1 or TRBD2 (5 bases each). Germline V gives CDR1 MDHEN, CDR2 SYDVKM. The CDR3 is 16 amino acids. V dropped 4 bases and J dropped 0 bases, with 15 bases sitting between them. The chain's CDR3 is CASSSPGRGNQETQYF. The CDR3 nucleotides read TGTGCCAGCAGTTCGCCGGGACGGGGCAACCAAGAGACCCAGTACTTC. The full variable domain, completed using reference TRBV28 and TRBJ2-5, is DVKVTQSSRYLVKRTGEKVFLECVQDMDHENMFWYRQDPGLGLRLIYFSYDVKMKEKGDIPEGYSVSREKKERFSLILESASTNQTSMYLCASSSPGRGNQETQYFGPGTRLLVL.

This clonotype was seen repeatedly, ten times or more. The V gene is TRBV6-1, the J gene TRBJ2-5, with 12 positions matching TRBD2. The CDR3 length is 16 residues. Unmatched junction bases numbered 7, after V lost 3 bases and J lost 5 bases. Germline V gene lookup returns CDR1 MNHNS and CDR2 SASEGT. The CDR3 protein is CASSDYLAGGTETQYF. CDR3 DNA: TGTGCCAGCAGTGACTACCTAGCGGGGGGGACGGAGACCCAGTACTTC.

This clonotype was observed many times. The genes are TRBV30 and TRBJ2-2; unclear D gene. In germline, CDR1 is GTSNPN, CDR2 SVGIG (reference sequence). This CDR3 has 13 residues. Trimming stripped 0 bases from V and 8 bases from J, with 10 bases between. CDR3 DNA: TGTGCCTGGAGTGTAAGGTCGTGGGGGGAGCTGTTTTTT. It codes for CAWSVRSWGELFF.

In this sample, this clonotype turned up a few times. The chain couples TRBV20-1 to TRBJ2-3; 14 bases align to TRBD2. CDR3 length: 17 residues. V shed 6 bases, J shed 6 bases, and the junction held 14 bases outside the gene matches. Germline lookup yields CDR1 DFQATT and CDR2 SNEGSKA (reference sequence). The CDR3 loop reads CSAKGLAGVMGGDTQYF. DNA of the CDR3: TGCAGTGCGAAGGGACTAGCGGGAGTCATGGGTGGGGATACGCAGTATTTT.

With respect to this clonotype: A far larger clone is only one base removed, so a read error is likely. This chain connects TRBV7-2 to TRBJ1-2; 8 bases line up with TRBD1. The CDR3 totals 15 residues. The germline gives CDR1 SGHTA, CDR2 FQGNSA. The CDR3 loop is CACSLERTGTYGYTF. In DNA form, the CDR3 reads TGTGCCTGCAGCCTGGAGAGGACAGGGACCTATGGCTACACCTTC.

This clonotype was seen ten or more times. The chain links TRBV5-1 to TRBJ2-5, with 7 bases that match TRBD1. The germline V gene has CDR1 SGHRS and CDR2 YFSETQ. J gave up 5 bases and V 0 bases, and 4 bases lay outside the gene matches. The length of the CDR3 is 14 residues. In nucleotides, the CDR3 is TGCGCCAGCAGCTTGGAAGGCAGGGGGGAGACCCAGTACTTC. Translated: CASSLEGRGETQYF.

The chain recombines TRBV7-9 with TRBJ1-1; D is unresolved. V lost 5 bases, J lost 0 bases, and 13 bases lay in between. The CDR3 length is 15 residues. Germline-derived CDR1 and CDR2 are SEHNR and FQNEAQ (reference sequence). CDR3 protein: CASSPLDGVNTEAFF. The DNA for the CDR3 is TGTGCCAGCAGCCCACTCGACGGTGTGAACACTGAAGCTTTCTTT. Filled out from reference TRBV7-9 and TRBJ1-1, the complete variable domain reads DTGVSQNPRHKITKRGQNVTFRCDPISEHNRLYWYRQTLGQGPEFLTYFQNEAQLEKSRLLSDRFSAERPKGSFSTLEIQRTEQGDSAMYLCASSPLDGVNTEAFFGQGTRLTVV.

This clonotype was recorded many times. The rearrangement links TRBV7-2 to TRBJ1-1; 9 positions match TRBD1. Germline CDR1 and CDR2: SGHTA and FQGNSA. The CDR3 extends over 15 amino acids. V was clipped by 1 base and J by 7 bases; unmatched bases: 7. CDR3 protein: CASSLVWGQGREAFF. Written as DNA, the CDR3 is TGTGCCAGCAGCTTAGTATGGGGACAGGGTCGTGAAGCTTTCTTT.